A single T cell receptor beta chain is shown here with its context. The entry originates in a study of blood T cell repertoires in COVID-19. The CDR3 runs to 14 residues. Looked up from germline, CDR1 is ENHRY and CDR2 is SYGVKD. V gave up 4 bases and J gave up 4 bases; unmatched junction bases: 6. The protocol was immunoSEQ multiplex PCR, while the TCRdb copy is restricted to in-frame clones and leaves out a portion. The sample has 150,000 to 200,000 clones; roughly 80% are singletons. The receptor was isolated from a woman aged 70 to 79 with COVID-19, enrolled during active disease. The gene calls are TRBV10-3 and TRBJ1-2, with 7 bases fitting TRBD1. Sequences were obtained from peripheral blood. CDR3 protein: CAISGDGTVYGYTF. CDR3 DNA sequence: TGTGCCATCAGTGGGGACGGGACAGTCTATGGCTACACCTTC.